A single sample gave rise to the 30 T cell receptor beta chains below, sequenced in a study of blood T cell repertoires in COVID-19. Generated by immunoSEQ multiplex PCR, the TCRdb table keeps only in-frame clones and is missing some. The sample lists a few hundred thousand clones; about nine tenths were seen once. Sequencing input: PBMCs or T cells enriched from blood (not recorded which). Source of these receptors: a woman aged 40-49 years who had recovered from COVID-19.

This clone was counted once. The rearrangement links TRBV3-1 (or the pseudogene TRBV3-2) to TRBJ2-5; 14 nucleotides agree with TRBD2. Per germline, CDR1 LGHDT and CDR2 YNNKEL (reference sequence). V lost 6 bases and J lost 5; bases outside the gene matches: 11. The CDR3 totals 17 residues. The CDR3 nucleotides read TGTGCCAGCAGGTCATCGGGGACTAGCGGGAGTGGGGAGACCCAGTACTTC. Its protein product is CASRSSGTSGSGETQYF.

This clone was detected only a few times. Within the sample, other DNA sequences also encode this same CDR3. The chain couples TRBV18 to TRBJ1-4; 9 positions match TRBD1. V was pared by 3 bases and J by 8 bases, with 7 bases of the junction left unmatched. The germline gives CDR1 KGHSH, CDR2 LQKENI. The CDR3 spans 15 residues. CDR3 region: CASSPPGQGNEKLFF. The CDR3 region has the DNA TGTGCCAGCTCACCCCCGGGACAGGGAAACGAAAAACTGTTTTTT.

CDR3 residues: CASSSPGVSYNEQFF. The CDR3, as DNA: TGTGCCAGCAGCTCGCCCGGGGTCTCCTACAATGAGCAGTTCTTC. The chain is built from TRBV7-9 and TRBJ2-1, with D perhaps matching TRBD2 (5 bases). The CDR3 totals 15 residues. CDR1 SEHNR and CDR2 FQNEAQ come from the germline V gene (reference sequence). V lost 4 bases and J 0 bases, leaving 10 bases between the germline ends.

The chain recombines TRBV4-3 with TRBJ2-7; TRBD1 matches 9 bases. Germline loops: CDR1 LGHNA, CDR2 YSLEER. The junction had 9 bases not matched to a gene; V was cut back by 5 bases and J by 4 bases. The CDR3 has 15 residues. This CDR3 is CASSFYRGLGYEQYF. The CDR3 DNA follows: TGCGCCAGCAGCTTTTACAGGGGGCTGGGTTACGAGCAGTACTTC.

The chain joins TRBV19 to TRBJ1-5, with D possibly matching TRBD1 (6 bases). Deletions cut 5 bases from V and 3 bases from J, with 8 bases between. The CDR3 sequence is 13 residues long. Per germline, CDR1 LNHDA and CDR2 SQIVND (reference sequence). In nucleotides, the CDR3 is TGTGCCAGTAGTCGGACAGACAATCAGCCCCAGCATTTT. Its translation: CASSRTDNQPQHF.

This sequence joins TRBV19 and TRBJ1-3, with D perhaps matching TRBD1 (6 bases). Trimming removed 4 bases at V and 2 bases at J, with 9 bases between. This CDR3 is built from 14 residues. From germline, CDR1 is LNHDA and CDR2 SQIVND (reference sequence). The CDR3 reads CASSTGETGNTIYF. In DNA form, the CDR3 reads TGTGCCAGTAGTACAGGGGAAACTGGAAACACCATATATTTT.

V and J are TRBV7-2 and TRBJ2-1, with 9 positions matching TRBD2. The trim removed 1 base at V and 8 bases at J, leaving 6 bases unmatched. CDR3 length equals 15 residues. Per germline, CDR1 SGHTA and CDR2 FQGNSA. CDR3 residues: CASSLVTSGHDEQFF. Here the CDR3 DNA reads TGTGCCAGCAGCTTAGTAACTAGCGGGCACGATGAGCAGTTCTTC.

V usage is TRBV2 and J usage is TRBJ1-6, with 9 bases that match TRBD1. Germline assignment: CDR1 SNHLY and CDR2 FYNNEI. J gave up 10 bases and V 5 bases, and 9 bases lay outside the gene matches. This CDR3 is built from 15 residues. CDR3 DNA sequence: TGTGCCAGCAGTCCCCGGGACAGGGATGAGTCACCCCTCCACTTT. This sequence encodes CASSPRDRDESPLHF.

The gene calls are TRBV24-1 and TRBJ2-1, with a possible D match to TRBD1 (5 bases). The CDR3 covers 14 residues. With 0 bases removed from V and 8 bases from J, the gap between germline ends came to 10 bases. CDR1 KGHDR and CDR2 SFDVKD come from the germline V gene. Written as DNA, the CDR3 is TGTGCCACCAGTGATTTGGGGGCCCCGGATGAGCAGTTCTTC. Its translation: CATSDLGAPDEQFF.

The chain is built from TRBV7-9 and TRBJ1-1, with 8 bases identical to TRBD1. The CDR3 extends over 16 amino acids. Germline CDR1 and CDR2: SEHNR and FQNEAQ (reference sequence). The ends lost 1 base at V and 1 base at J; junction bases unmatched: 5. CDR3 DNA sequence: TGTGCCAGCAGCTTAGTAGCAGGGGGCTCGAACACTGAAGCTTTCTTT. This sequence encodes CASSLVAGGSNTEAFF. Based on the CDR3 plus reference TRBV7-9 and TRBJ1-1, the full variable domain is DTGVSQNPRHKITKRGQNVTFRCDPISEHNRLYWYRQTLGQGPEFLTYFQNEAQLEKSRLLSDRFSAERPKGSFSTLEIQRTEQGDSAMYLCASSLVAGGSNTEAFFGQGTRLTVV.

The chain's CDR3 is CASSLVAGWKYGYTF. The CDR3 DNA sequence: TGTGCCAGCAGCTTAGTGGCAGGGTGGAAGTATGGCTACACCTTC. This rearrangement joins TRBV11-2 to TRBJ1-2; D may be TRBD1 (5 bases). The V end was cut by 1 base, the J end by 5 bases, with 14 bases between. The germline CDR1 and CDR2 sequences are SGHAT and FQNNGV. This CDR3 comprises 15 residues.

This clone was seen just once. This chain uses TRBV4-2 with TRBJ2-7, with TRBD2 as a possible D gene (7 bases). The CDR3 extends over 15 amino acids. Germline V gene sequence: CDR1 LGHNA, CDR2 YNFKEQ. V lost 1 base to trimming and J lost 4 bases, with 14 bases between them. CDR3 loop: CASSQAQGGVYEQYF. The DNA for the CDR3 is TGTGCCAGCAGCCAAGCCCAAGGGGGGGTTTACGAGCAGTACTTC.

CDR3 bases: TGTGCCAGCAGCTTAGTAGGGACATCCAGCAACGTGAACACTGAAGCTTTCTTT. Amino acids: CASSLVGTSSNVNTEAFF. The V call is TRBV7-2, the J call TRBJ1-1; weak D call: TRBD1 (6 bases). From germline, CDR1 is SGHTA and CDR2 FQGNSA. Trimming pared 1 base from V and 0 bases from J, leaving 18 bases between. The CDR3 spans 18 residues.

This rearrangement joins TRBV30 to TRBJ1-3, with D tentatively TRBD1 (5 bases). This CDR3 has 13 residues. V lost 3 bases, J lost 6 bases, and 12 bases lay in between. The V gene's germline CDR1 is GTSNPN and CDR2 SVGIG (reference sequence). The CDR3 DNA is TGTGCCTGGAGGGCGACAGCCACAAACACCATATATTTT. Protein sequence: CAWRATATNTIYF.

The J gene is TRBJ2-7, the V gene TRBV10-3; the match to TRBD1 covers 9 bases. J was trimmed by 2 bases and V by 5 bases; bases with no gene match: 19. The CDR3 covers 19 residues. CDR1 is ENHRY and CDR2 is SYGVKD in the germline V gene. CDR3 nucleotides: TGTGCCATCAGTTTACCGGGACAGGGAAAGGTGGGAACCCCCTACGAGCAGTACTTC. Protein: CAISLPGQGKVGTPYEQYF.

The chain links TRBV5-4 to TRBJ2-3, with D unresolved. Germline assignment: CDR1 SGHNT and CDR2 YYREEE (reference sequence). The CDR3 spans 12 residues. Trimming stripped 2 bases from V and 6 bases from J, with 7 bases between. DNA for the CDR3: TGTGCCAGCAGCTTTTACGGGGATACGCAGTATTTT. Protein: CASSFYGDTQYF.

The V call is TRBV4-2, the J call TRBJ2-1; 7 nucleotides agree with TRBD2. Germline loops: CDR1 LGHNA, CDR2 YNFKEQ. The CDR3 is 13 residues long. With V trimmed by 10 bases and J by 9 bases, 12 bases remained unmatched. The CDR3 is CATLGRERPEQFF. DNA of the CDR3: TGTGCCACCTTGGGGCGGGAGAGGCCTGAGCAGTTCTTC.

The rearrangement joins TRBV6-4 to TRBJ2-7; 8 positions match TRBD2. The CDR3 length is 16 residues. V lost 3 bases to trimming and J lost 0 bases; unmatched junction nucleotides: 7. The germline CDR1 and CDR2 sequences are MRHNA and SNTAGT. CDR3 in DNA: TGTGCCAGCAGTGAAAGAGCGGGGGCTACCTCCTACGAGCAGTACTTC. This codes for CASSERAGATSYEQYF.

The V call is TRBV19, the J call TRBJ1-4; tentatively, D is TRBD1 (5 bases). Per the germline V gene, CDR1 is LNHDA and CDR2 is SQIVND (reference sequence). The CDR3 is 14 amino acids. V lost 6 bases, J lost 4 bases, and 12 bases lay in between. For the CDR3, the DNA is TGTGCCAGTAGCACGACAGCGAGTAATGAAAAACTGTTTTTT. Protein sequence: CASSTTASNEKLFF.

V is TRBV4-3 and J is TRBJ1-3; D is undetermined. V was cut by 4 bases and J by 0 bases, with 10 bases left in between. The CDR3 totals 15 residues. The V gene's germline CDR1 is LGHNA and CDR2 YSLEER. The CDR3 is CASSLEVYSGNTIYF. CDR3 sequence (DNA): TGCGCCAGCAGCCTCGAGGTATACTCTGGAAACACCATATATTTT.

This clone was picked up a small number of times. This rearrangement joins TRBV18 to TRBJ1-1; 7 bases match TRBD1. The V segment lost 6 bases and the J segment 7 bases; nucleotides outside the gene matches: 5. CDR3 length equals 12 residues. CDR1 is KGHSH and CDR2 is LQKENI in the germline V gene. CDR3 in amino acids: CASSPGQVEAFF. For the CDR3, the DNA is TGTGCCAGCTCGCCAGGACAGGTTGAAGCTTTCTTT.

This rearrangement joins TRBV4-1 to TRBJ2-3; TRBD1 is a possible D gene (6 bases). CDR1 is MGHRA, CDR2 YSYEKL, per germline. The length of the CDR3 is 16 residues. V lost 4 bases and J lost 1, with 15 bases in between. The CDR3 sequence is CASSPPLGAGTDTQYF. CDR3 nucleotides: TGCGCCAGCAGCCCTCCTTTGGGGGCTGGCACAGATACGCAGTATTTT.

This clone was counted a single time. V gene TRBV4-3 combines with J gene TRBJ2-1; the D gene is possibly TRBD1 (6 bases). V was cut by 0 bases and J by 5 bases, with 14 bases left in between. Germline V gives CDR1 LGHNA, CDR2 YSLEER. This CDR3 contains 16 residues. CDR3 sequence: CASSQEARGANNEQFF. In DNA, the CDR3 is TGCGCCAGCAGCCAAGAGGCCAGGGGTGCGAACAATGAGCAGTTCTTC.

The J gene is TRBJ2-3, the V gene TRBV28; TRBD2 might be the D (5 bases). CDR1 MDHEN and CDR2 SYDVKM come from the germline V gene. The CDR3 spans 16 residues. V was clipped by 4 bases and J by 0 bases, with 14 bases between them. The CDR3 loop reads CASSSPWGESTDTQYF. CDR3 in DNA: TGTGCCAGCAGTTCCCCATGGGGAGAGAGCACAGATACGCAGTATTTT.

The chain joins TRBV15 to TRBJ2-3; 10 bases agree with TRBD2. The length of the CDR3 is 16 residues. Per germline, CDR1 LNHNV and CDR2 YYDKDF (reference sequence). J was trimmed by 11 bases and V by 1 base; bases with no gene match: 12. CDR3 loop: CATSRAPSGGVDRQYF. CDR3 DNA: TGTGCCACCAGCAGAGCTCCCAGCGGGGGGGTAGATCGGCAGTATTTT.

This chain links TRBV29-1 with TRBJ2-2; D perhaps matches TRBD1 (6 bases). Germline-derived CDR1 and CDR2 are SQVTM and ANQGSEA. V was clipped by 4 bases and J by 0 bases, with 9 bases between them. The CDR3 length is 14 residues. For the CDR3, the DNA is TGCAGCGTTGGGACAGATTCGAACACCGGGGAGCTGTTTTTT. Translating it yields CSVGTDSNTGELFF.

The CDR3 nucleotides are TGTGCCAGTAGTACTCTAGCGGGGCTCACAGATACGCAGTATTTT. Its translation: CASSTLAGLTDTQYF. The chain has TRBV19 and TRBJ2-3; 9 bases map to TRBD2. This CDR3 is built from 15 residues. Looked up from germline, CDR1 is LNHDA and CDR2 is SQIVND (reference sequence). V trimming: 4 bases; J trimming: 2 bases; junction bases outside the gene matches: 4.

The V gene is TRBV9, the J gene TRBJ2-3; D may be TRBD2 (7 bases). CDR3 length: 19 amino acids. With 0 bases removed from V and 1 base from J, the gap between germline ends came to 21 bases. Germline V CDR1 and CDR2: SGDLS, YYNGEE. The CDR3 reads CASSVAWGAGAVGTDTQYF. The CDR3 DNA reads as TGTGCCAGCAGCGTAGCCTGGGGCGCGGGGGCGGTGGGCACAGATACGCAGTATTTT.

The J gene is TRBJ2-5, the V gene TRBV18; 12 positions match TRBD2. V was pared by 3 bases and J by 4 bases, with 12 bases of the junction left unmatched. CDR1 KGHSH and CDR2 LQKENI come from the germline V gene. The CDR3 runs 18 residues. The CDR3, as DNA: TGTGCCAGCTCACCCAAAGTGGCTAGCGGGAGGGCCGGAGAGACCCAGTACTTC. Encoded protein: CASSPKVASGRAGETQYF.

The rearrangement uses TRBV4-3 and TRBJ2-2; D is possibly TRBD2 (6 bases). This CDR3 contains 17 residues. The V end lost 0 bases, the J end lost 4 bases, and 15 bases lay between the germline ends. Looked up from germline, CDR1 is LGHNA and CDR2 is YSLEER. This CDR3 is CASSQDPRLVSTGELFF. The CDR3 DNA sequence: TGCGCCAGCAGCCAAGACCCCCGACTAGTTAGCACCGGGGAGCTGTTTTTT.